The clone carrying this T cell receptor beta chain was found many times. The target antigen is unknown. The library targeted TCRbeta and was prepared with unique molecular identifiers. TCRdb called the PCR reads again in MiXCR, with one record for every CDR3 protein. The data contain about 97,000 distinct CDR3 sequences, around 6.1% of them seen just once; the ten biggest clones take up around 5.6%. The sample belongs to a study of T-cell reconstitution after alpha-beta-depleted transplantation in children. Study conclusions and caveats: The high TCRbeta diversity at day 60 in some patients came from surviving recipient T cells and thymic progenitors. Most T-cell counts and diversity one year after the transplant came from T cells that were newly produced.

The clonotype originates from a female patient aged 2 to 10 who had a stem cell transplant for Fanconi anemia, so the T cells may come from the graft donor. The input for sequencing was PBMCs, mostly from graft donor cells, taken 60 days after TCRalphabeta/CD19-depleted stem cell transplant.

This chain's CDR3 is CASSLKVRQGLTDTQYF. The CDR3 nucleotides read TGTGCCAGCAGCCTAAAGGTCCGACAGGGCCTCACAGATACGCAGTATTTT. This chain links TRBV5-6 with TRBJ2-3; 7 bases map to TRBD1. This CDR3 comprises 17 residues. V was pared by 4 bases and J by 2 bases, with 13 bases of the junction left unmatched. The germline V gene has CDR1 SGHDT and CDR2 YYEEEE.